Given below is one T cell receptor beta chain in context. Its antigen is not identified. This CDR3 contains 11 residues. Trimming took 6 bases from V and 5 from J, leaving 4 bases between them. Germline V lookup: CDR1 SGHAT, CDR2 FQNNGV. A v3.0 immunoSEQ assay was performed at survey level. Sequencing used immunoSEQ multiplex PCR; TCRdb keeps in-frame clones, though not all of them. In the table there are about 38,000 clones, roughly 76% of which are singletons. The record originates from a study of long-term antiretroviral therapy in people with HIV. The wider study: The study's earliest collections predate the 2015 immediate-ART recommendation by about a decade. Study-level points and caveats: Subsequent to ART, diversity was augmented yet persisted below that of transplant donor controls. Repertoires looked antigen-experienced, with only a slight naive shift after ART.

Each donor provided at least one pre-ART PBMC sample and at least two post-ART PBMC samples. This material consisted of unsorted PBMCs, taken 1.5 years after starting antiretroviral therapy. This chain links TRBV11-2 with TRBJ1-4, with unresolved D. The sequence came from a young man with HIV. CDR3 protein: CASSLNEKLFF. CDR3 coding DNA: TGTGCCAGCAGTCTCAATGAAAAACTGTTTTTT. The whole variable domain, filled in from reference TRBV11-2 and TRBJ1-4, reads EAGVAQSPRYKIIEKRQSVAFWCNPISGHATLYWYQQILGQGPKLLIQFQNNGVVDDSQLPKDRFSAERLKGVDSTLKIQPAKLEDSAVYLCASSLNEKLFFGSGTQLSVL.